This T cell receptor (beta chain) was recovered during a study of shared clonotypes between healthy human individuals. As for the study in general: Each donor had three CD4 naive, three CD4 memory, two CD8 naive and one CD8 memory plate.

Some clones are missing from TCRdb's copy, which holds only in-frame ones; the method was immunoSEQ multiplex PCR. Seen here are about 2.4 million clones, approximately 93% observed once, and the top ten hold 0.36%. CDR1 is MNHEY and CDR2 is SVGAGI in the germline V gene. V was clipped by 5 bases and J by 2 bases, with 13 bases between them. This CDR3 region has 15 residues. This clone occurred a few times. The sequence was collected from a man between 18 and 29 years old in good health. Some clones in this sample may be carry-over from other donors' samples. The chain is built from TRBV6-5 and TRBJ1-5; D gene unclear. The source material was naive CD4+ T cells from PBMCs. Subset described: CD45RA+ positively selected. CDR3 residues: CASSVAGSRNQPQHF. The CDR3 DNA reads as TGTGCCAGCAGTGTCGCGGGTAGTCGCAATCAGCCCCAGCATTTT.